Presented here are 9 T cell receptor beta chains from one specimen sequenced in a study of OX40 agonist ivuxolimab in advanced cancers. Libraries came from the immunoSEQ multiplex PCR assay. This is the immuneACCESS table as TCRdb keeps it, with only in-frame sequences that have V and J called. A part of the clones is gone; compared with another copy, unresolved V genes explain less than half, and the rest is unexplained. This sample gives fewer than 90,000 clones in total; around nine tenths of them show up just once. The leading ten clones occupy under 0.8% of the sample. The sequencing here drew on CD4+ or CD8+ T cells sorted from blood, taken in a trial of the OX40 agonist ivuxolimab. These receptors all stem from an adult with an advanced solid tumor such as melanoma, head and neck, liver or kidney cancer.

The chain recombines TRBV5-1 with TRBJ2-7; D is ambiguous. Per germline, CDR1 SGHRS and CDR2 YFSETQ. The ends were cut back, 4 bases at V and 2 bases at J, with 16 bases in the middle. The CDR3 spans 15 residues. This CDR3 is CASSPAPGETYEQYF. CDR3 DNA sequence: TGCGCCAGCAGCCCGGCACCAGGAGAGACCTACGAGCAGTACTTC.

The chain links TRBV7-2 to TRBJ2-2, with a possible D match to TRBD2 (6 bases). CDR3 length: 16 residues. Germline V CDR1 and CDR2: SGHTA, FQGNSA. Trimming removed 6 bases from V and 2 bases from J, with 16 bases in between. The CDR3 protein is CASSTSGTYNTGELFF. CDR3 coding DNA: TGTGCCAGCAGTACTTCCGGGACTTACAACACCGGGGAGCTGTTTTTT.

This clone appeared once. V usage is TRBV11-3 and J usage is TRBJ2-3; 12 bases agree with TRBD2. This CDR3 contains 16 residues. Germline V gives CDR1 SGHNT, CDR2 YENEEA. Losses at the gene ends were 5 bases for V and 2 bases for J; bases not matched to a gene: 5. This CDR3 reads CASSEGTSGYTDTQYF. For the CDR3, the DNA is TGTGCCAGCAGCGAAGGGACTAGCGGGTACACAGATACGCAGTATTTT. Full variable domain (outside the CDR3, taken from reference TRBV11-3 and TRBJ2-3): EAGVVQSPRYKIIEKKQPVAFWCNPISGHNTLYWYLQNLGQGPELLIRYENEEAVDDSQLPKDRFSAERLKGVDSTLKIQPAELGDSAVYLCASSEGTSGYTDTQYFGPGTRLTVL.

The J gene is TRBJ2-3, the V gene TRBV7-2; D is uncertain. CDR3 size: 13 residues. CDR1 and CDR2 from the germline V gene are SGHTA and FQGNSA. V was shortened by 7 bases and J by 1 base, with 9 bases between the two germline ends. The chain's CDR3 is CASTRPGTDTQYF. The CDR3 DNA sequence: TGTGCCAGCACCCGGCCAGGCACAGATACGCAGTATTTT.

DNA of the CDR3: TGTGCCAGCAGCCTCCCCTTTGGGGGCTACACCTTC. Amino acid sequence: CASSLPFGGYTF. The rearrangement joins TRBV14 to TRBJ1-2; D gene uncertain. Germline V gene lookup returns CDR1 SGHDN and CDR2 FVKESK. The V gene lost 4 bases and the J gene lost 8 bases, with 11 bases spanning the gap. The CDR3 is 12 residues long. Together with reference TRBV14 and TRBJ1-2, the CDR3 gives the full variable domain: EAGVTQFPSHSVIEKGQTVTLRCDPISGHDNLYWYRRVMGKEIKFLLHFVKESKQDESGMPNNRFLAERTGGTYSTLKVQPAELEDSGVYFCASSLPFGGYTFGSGTRLTVV.

The chain has TRBV7-2 and TRBJ1-1, with 7 bases matching TRBD1. Germline assignment: CDR1 SGHTA and CDR2 FQGNSA. The junction had 13 bases not matched to a gene; V was cut back by 5 bases and J by 10 bases. This CDR3 has 14 amino acids. CDR3 in amino acids: CASSQRQGLVLAFF. The DNA for the CDR3 is TGTGCCAGCAGCCAACGACAGGGATTAGTGCTAGCTTTCTTT.

This rearrangement joins TRBV20-1 to TRBJ2-7; D gene unclear. This CDR3 has 11 amino acids. Germline CDR1 DFQATT, CDR2 SNEGSKA (reference sequence). Trimming removed 5 bases at V and 4 bases at J, with 9 bases between. The CDR3 is CSAGSEYEQYF. The CDR3 nucleotides read TGCAGTGCTGGGTCAGAGTACGAGCAGTACTTC.

This clone was seen only once. The chain carries TRBV27 and TRBJ1-2, with a weak D call TRBD1 (6 bases). The CDR3 is 14 residues long. V was clipped by 5 bases and J by 2 bases, with 12 bases between them. Per the germline V gene, CDR1 is MNHEY and CDR2 is SMNVEV (reference sequence). DNA of the CDR3: TGTGCCAGCAGTAGGCAGGGGAGAAACTATGGCTACACCTTC. This translates into CASSRQGRNYGYTF.

V gene TRBV2 combines with J gene TRBJ1-5, with a possible D match to TRBD1 (6 bases). Germline V gene sequence: CDR1 SNHLY, CDR2 FYNNEI. There are 15 residues in the CDR3. Trimming shortened V by 5 bases and J by 3 bases, and 14 bases separated the two germline ends. The CDR3 loop reads CASSPEGGNNQPQHF. The DNA for the CDR3 is TGTGCCAGCAGTCCTGAGGGGGGAAACAATCAGCCCCAGCATTTT.